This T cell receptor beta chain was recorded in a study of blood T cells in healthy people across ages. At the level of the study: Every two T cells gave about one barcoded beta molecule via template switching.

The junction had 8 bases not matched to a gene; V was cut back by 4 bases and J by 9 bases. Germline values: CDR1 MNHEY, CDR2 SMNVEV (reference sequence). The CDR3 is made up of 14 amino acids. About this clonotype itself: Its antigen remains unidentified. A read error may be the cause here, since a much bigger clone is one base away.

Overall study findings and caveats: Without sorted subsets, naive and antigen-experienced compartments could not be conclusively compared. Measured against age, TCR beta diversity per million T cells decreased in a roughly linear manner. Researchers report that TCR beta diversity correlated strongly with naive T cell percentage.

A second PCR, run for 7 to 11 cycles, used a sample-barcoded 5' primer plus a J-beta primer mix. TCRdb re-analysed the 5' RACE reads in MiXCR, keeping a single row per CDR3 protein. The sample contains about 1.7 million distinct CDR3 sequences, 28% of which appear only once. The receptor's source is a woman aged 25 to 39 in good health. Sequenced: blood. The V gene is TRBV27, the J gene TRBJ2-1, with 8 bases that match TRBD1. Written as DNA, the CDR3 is TGTGCCAGCAGTTCACCGGGACAGGAAGCTGAGCAGTTCTTC. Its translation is CASSSPGQEAEQFF.